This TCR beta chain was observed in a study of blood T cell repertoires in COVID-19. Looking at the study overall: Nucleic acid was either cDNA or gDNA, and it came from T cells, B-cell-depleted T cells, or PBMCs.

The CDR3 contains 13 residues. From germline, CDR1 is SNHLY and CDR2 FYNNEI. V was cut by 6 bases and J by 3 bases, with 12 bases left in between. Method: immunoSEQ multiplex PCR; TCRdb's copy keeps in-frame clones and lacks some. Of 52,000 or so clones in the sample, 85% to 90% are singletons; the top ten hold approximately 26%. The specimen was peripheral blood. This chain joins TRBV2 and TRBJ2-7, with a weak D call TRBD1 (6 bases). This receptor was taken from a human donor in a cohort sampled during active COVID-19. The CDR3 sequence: CASSYRDVYEQYF. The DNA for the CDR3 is TGTGCCAGCAGCTACAGGGACGTCTACGAGCAGTACTTC.